This T cell receptor beta chain emerged from a study of CD8+ T cells in alopecia areata. Looking at the study overall: Twice daily, treated patients received 5 to 10 mg of oral tofacitinib.

Study-wide points: Mice showed clearer TCR sharing than patients did, a gap that was possibly HLA-related.

Alopecia areata patients provided lesional scalp punch biopsies and peripheral blood. Sorting from PBMCs produced CD4+ and CD8+ T cells. Once RNA had been extracted, it was reverse transcribed into cDNA to act as the sequencing template. Produced via immunoSEQ multiplex PCR; TCRdb's table is partial and in-frame only. Of 75,000 to 100,000 clones detected, over 40% appear once; the ten largest clones hold under 0.9%. Germline loops: CDR1 SGHDT, CDR2 YYEEEE. Trimming left V 4 bases short and J 6 bases short, with 23 bases between. The CDR3 is 16 amino acids. On this clone itself: No antigen is known for it.

The V call is TRBV5-6, the J call TRBJ2-7, with D unresolved. Specimen: CD4+ T cells sorted from blood. The sequence was obtained from a human donor with alopecia areata. The CDR3 coding sequence is TGTGCCAGCAGCAGTTACCGCCGGGCAGAGCTTGGCGAGCAGTACTTC. It codes for CASSSYRRAELGEQYF.